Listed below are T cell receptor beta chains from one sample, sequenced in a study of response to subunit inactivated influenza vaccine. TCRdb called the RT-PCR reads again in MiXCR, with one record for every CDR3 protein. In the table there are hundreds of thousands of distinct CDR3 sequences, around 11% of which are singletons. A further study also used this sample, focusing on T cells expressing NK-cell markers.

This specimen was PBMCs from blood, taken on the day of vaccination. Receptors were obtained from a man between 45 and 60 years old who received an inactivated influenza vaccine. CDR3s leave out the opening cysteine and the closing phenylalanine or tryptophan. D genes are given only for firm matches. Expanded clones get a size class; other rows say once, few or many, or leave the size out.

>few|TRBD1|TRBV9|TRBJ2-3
ASTNGQGAQY
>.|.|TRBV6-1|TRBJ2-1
ASSAQRTANHNEQF
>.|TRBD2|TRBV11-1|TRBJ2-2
ASSRGTSWSGELF
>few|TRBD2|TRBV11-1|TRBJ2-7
ASSLDPTQREGDHEQY
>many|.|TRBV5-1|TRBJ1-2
ASSLISGVDGYT
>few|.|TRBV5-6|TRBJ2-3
ASSPTASTDTQY
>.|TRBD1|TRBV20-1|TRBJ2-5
SADTGQGAAETQY
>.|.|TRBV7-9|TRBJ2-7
ASSTMTGSYEQY
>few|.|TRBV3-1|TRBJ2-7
ASSQGRRGGNYEQY
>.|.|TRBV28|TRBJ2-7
ASREGGEQY
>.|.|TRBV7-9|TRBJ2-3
ASGITDTQY
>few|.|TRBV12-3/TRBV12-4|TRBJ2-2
ASSRQATVAGELF
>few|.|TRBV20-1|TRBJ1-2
SANDVLADYGYT
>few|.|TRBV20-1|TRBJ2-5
SASAQETQY
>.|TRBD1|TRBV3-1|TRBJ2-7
ASSQDFAGGMAYEQY
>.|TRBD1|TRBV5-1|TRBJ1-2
ASSIQGADYGYT
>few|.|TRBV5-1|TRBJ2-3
ASSREQLNTDTQY
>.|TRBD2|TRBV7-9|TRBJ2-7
ASSPRLAGSSYEQY